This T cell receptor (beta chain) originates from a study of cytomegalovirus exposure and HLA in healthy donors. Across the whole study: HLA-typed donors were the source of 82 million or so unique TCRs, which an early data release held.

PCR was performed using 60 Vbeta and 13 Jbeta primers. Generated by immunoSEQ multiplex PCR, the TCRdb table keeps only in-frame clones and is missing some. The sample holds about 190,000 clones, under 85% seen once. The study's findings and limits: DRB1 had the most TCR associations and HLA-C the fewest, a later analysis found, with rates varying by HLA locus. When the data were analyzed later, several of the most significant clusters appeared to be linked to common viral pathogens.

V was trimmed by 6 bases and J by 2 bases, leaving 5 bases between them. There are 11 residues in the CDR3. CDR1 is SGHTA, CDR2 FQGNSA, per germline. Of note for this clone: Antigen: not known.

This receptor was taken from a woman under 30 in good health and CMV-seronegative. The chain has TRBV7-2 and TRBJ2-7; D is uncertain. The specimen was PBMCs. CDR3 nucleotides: TGTGCCAGCAGTAAAACCTACGAGCAGTACTTC. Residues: CASSKTYEQYF.